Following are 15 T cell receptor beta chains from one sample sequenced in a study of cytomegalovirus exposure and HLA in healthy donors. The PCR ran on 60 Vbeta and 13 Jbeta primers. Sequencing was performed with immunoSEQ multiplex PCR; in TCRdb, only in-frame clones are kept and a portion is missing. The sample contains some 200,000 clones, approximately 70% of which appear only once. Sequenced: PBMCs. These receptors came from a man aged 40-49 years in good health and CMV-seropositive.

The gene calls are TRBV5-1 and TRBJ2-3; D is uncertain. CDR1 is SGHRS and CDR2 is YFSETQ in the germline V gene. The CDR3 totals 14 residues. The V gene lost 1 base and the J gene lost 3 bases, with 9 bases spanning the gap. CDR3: CASSLRQATDTQYF. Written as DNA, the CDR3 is TGCGCCAGCAGCTTGAGGCAGGCTACAGATACGCAGTATTTT.

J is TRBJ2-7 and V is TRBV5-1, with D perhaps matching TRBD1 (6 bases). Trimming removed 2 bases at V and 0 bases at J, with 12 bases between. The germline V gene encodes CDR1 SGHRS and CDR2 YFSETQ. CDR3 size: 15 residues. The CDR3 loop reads CASSFTGLSSYEQYF. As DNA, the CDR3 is TGCGCCAGCAGCTTCACAGGGCTTAGCTCCTACGAGCAGTACTTC.

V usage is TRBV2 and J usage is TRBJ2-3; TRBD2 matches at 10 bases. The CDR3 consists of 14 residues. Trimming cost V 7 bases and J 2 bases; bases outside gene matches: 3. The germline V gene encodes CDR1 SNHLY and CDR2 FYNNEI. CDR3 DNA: TGTGCCAGCAAACTAGCGGGGACCACAGATACGCAGTATTTT. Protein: CASKLAGTTDTQYF.

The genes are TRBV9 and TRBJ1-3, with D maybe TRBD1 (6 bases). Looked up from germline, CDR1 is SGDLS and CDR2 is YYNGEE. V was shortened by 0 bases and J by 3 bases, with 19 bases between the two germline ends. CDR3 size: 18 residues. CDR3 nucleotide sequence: TGTGCCAGCAGCGTAGATTCCATAGGGGGTTCGGGTGGAAACACCATATATTTT. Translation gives CASSVDSIGGSGGNTIYF.

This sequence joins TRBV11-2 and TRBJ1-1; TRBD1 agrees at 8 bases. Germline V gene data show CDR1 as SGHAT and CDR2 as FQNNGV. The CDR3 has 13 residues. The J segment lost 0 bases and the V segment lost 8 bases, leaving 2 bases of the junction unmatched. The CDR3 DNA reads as TGTGCCAGCGACAGGGGCGTGAACACTGAAGCTTTCTTT. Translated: CASDRGVNTEAFF. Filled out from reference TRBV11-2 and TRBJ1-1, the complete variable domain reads EAGVAQSPRYKIIEKRQSVAFWCNPISGHATLYWYQQILGQGPKLLIQFQNNGVVDDSQLPKDRFSAERLKGVDSTLKIQPAKLEDSAVYLCASDRGVNTEAFFGQGTRLTVV.

This CDR3 is CASSEGTVSYNEQFF. The CDR3 nucleotides read TGTGCCAGCAGCGAAGGGACTGTCTCCTACAATGAGCAGTTCTTC. This sequence joins TRBV9 and TRBJ2-1, with a possible D match to TRBD2 (6 bases). The CDR3 has 15 amino acids. Trimming took 3 bases from V and 0 from J, leaving 10 bases between them. Per the germline V gene, CDR1 is SGDLS and CDR2 is YYNGEE. Combining the CDR3 with reference TRBV9 and TRBJ2-1 gives the whole variable domain DSGVTQTPKHLITATGQRVTLRCSPRSGDLSVYWYQQSLDQGLQFLIQYYNGEERAKGNILERFSAQQFPDLHSELNLSSLELGDSALYFCASSEGTVSYNEQFFGPGTRLTVL.

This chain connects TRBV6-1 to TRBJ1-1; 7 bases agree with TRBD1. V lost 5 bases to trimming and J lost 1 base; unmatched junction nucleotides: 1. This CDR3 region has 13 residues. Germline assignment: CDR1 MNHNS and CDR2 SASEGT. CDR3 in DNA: TGTGCCAGCAGTACAGGGGAGAACACTGAAGCTTTCTTT. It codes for CASSTGENTEAFF.

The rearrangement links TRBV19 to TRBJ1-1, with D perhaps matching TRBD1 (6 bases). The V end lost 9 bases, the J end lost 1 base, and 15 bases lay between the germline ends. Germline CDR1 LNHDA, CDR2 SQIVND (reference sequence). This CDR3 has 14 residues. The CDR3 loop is CASSRAGANTEAFF. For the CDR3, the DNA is TGTGCCAGCTCCCGGGCAGGGGCGAACACTGAAGCTTTCTTT.

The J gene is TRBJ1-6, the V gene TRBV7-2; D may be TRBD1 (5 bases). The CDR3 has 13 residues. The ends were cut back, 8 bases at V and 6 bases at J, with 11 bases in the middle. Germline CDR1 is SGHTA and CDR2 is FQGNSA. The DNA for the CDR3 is TGTGCCAGCTCTCTGGGACTTAATTCACCCCTCCACTTT. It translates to CASSLGLNSPLHF.

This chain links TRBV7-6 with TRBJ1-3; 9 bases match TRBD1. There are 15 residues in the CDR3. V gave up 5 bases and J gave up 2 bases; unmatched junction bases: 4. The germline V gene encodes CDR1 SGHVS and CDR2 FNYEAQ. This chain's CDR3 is CASSLGQGTGNTIYF. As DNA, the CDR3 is TGTGCCAGCAGCCTGGGACAGGGCACTGGAAACACCATATATTTT.

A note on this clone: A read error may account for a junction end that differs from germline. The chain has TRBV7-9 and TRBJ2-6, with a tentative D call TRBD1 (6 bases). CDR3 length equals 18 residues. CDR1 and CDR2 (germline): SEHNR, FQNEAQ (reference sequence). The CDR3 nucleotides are TGTTCCAGCCGATCGGAGTTGCAGGGGAAAGCTGGGGCCAACGTCCTGACTTTC. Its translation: CSSRSELQGKAGANVLTF.

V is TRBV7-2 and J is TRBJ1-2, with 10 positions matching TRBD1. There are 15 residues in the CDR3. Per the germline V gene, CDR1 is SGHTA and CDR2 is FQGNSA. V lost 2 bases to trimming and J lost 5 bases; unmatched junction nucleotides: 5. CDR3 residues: CASSLTWTGGYGYTF. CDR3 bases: TGTGCCAGCAGCTTAACTTGGACAGGGGGGTATGGCTACACCTTC. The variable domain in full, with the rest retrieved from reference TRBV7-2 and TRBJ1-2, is GAGVSQSPSNKVTEKGKDVELRCDPISGHTALYWYRQSLGQGLEFLIYFQGNSAPDKSGLPSDRFSAERTGGSVSTLTIQRTQQEDSAVYLCASSLTWTGGYGYTFGSGTRLTVV.

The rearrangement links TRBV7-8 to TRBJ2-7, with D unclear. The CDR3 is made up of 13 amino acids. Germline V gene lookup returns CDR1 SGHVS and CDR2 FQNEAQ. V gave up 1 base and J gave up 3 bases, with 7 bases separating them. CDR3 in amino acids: CASSLEQSYEQYF. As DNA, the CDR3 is TGTGCCAGCAGCTTAGAACAGAGCTACGAGCAGTACTTC.

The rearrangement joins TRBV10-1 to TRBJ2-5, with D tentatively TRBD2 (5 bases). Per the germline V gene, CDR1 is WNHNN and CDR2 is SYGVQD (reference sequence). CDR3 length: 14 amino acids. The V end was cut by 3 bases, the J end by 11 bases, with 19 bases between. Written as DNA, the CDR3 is TGCGCCAGCAGTGAAGCTAGCCGAAGCGGAGAGCAGTACTTC. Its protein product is CASSEASRSGEQYF.

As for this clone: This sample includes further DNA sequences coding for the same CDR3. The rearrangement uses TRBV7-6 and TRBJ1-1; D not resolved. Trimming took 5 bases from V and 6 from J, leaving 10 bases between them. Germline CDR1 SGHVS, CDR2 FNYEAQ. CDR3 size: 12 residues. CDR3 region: CASSPGGSEAFF. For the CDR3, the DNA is TGTGCCAGCAGCCCTGGAGGGTCTGAAGCTTTCTTT.